This T cell receptor beta chain was identified in a study of long-term antiretroviral therapy in people with HIV. Germline CDR1 reads SGHAT; CDR2 reads FQNNGV. The CDR3 runs to 15 residues. Trimming removed 4 bases at V and 0 bases at J, with 10 bases between. This was the immunoSEQ v3.0 assay at survey level. Produced via immunoSEQ multiplex PCR; TCRdb's table is partial and in-frame only. The sample lists roughly 16,000 clones, around 80% occurring once. The sequencing here drew on unsorted PBMCs, taken 2.1 years after starting antiretroviral therapy. The TCR comes from a man in his forties or fifties with HIV. This chain uses TRBV11-2 with TRBJ1-3; D is unresolved. The CDR3 is CASSSLGFSGNTIYF. The CDR3 DNA is TGTGCCAGCAGCTCCCTGGGCTTCTCTGGAAACACCATATATTTT. Supplemented by reference TRBV11-2 and TRBJ1-3, the full variable domain reads EAGVAQSPRYKIIEKRQSVAFWCNPISGHATLYWYQQILGQGPKLLIQFQNNGVVDDSQLPKDRFSAERLKGVDSTLKIQPAKLEDSAVYLCASSSLGFSGNTIYFGEGSWLTVV.